These T cell receptor beta chains were read from a single sample in a study of blood T cells in healthy people across ages. TCRdb reprocessed the 5' RACE reads with MiXCR, giving one entry per CDR3 protein. The repertoire holds approximately 320,000 distinct CDR3 sequences, 27% seen once, with 29% in the top ten. The sequenced sample consisted of blood. The receptors shown here come from a woman between 65 and 79 years old in good health. The CDR3 runs from the conserved cysteine through the conserved F or W. A D gene is named only where the DNA matches it firmly. The size of a clone is reported for some rows only, either as once, few or many, or as a class for expanded clones.

V	J	D	size	CDR3	DNA
TRBV20-1	TRBJ2-6	NA	few	CSAPRGVAGANVLTF	TGCAGTGCCCCCCGAGGGGTGGCTGGGGCCAACGTCCTGACTTTC
TRBV11-2	TRBJ2-2	NA	NA	CASKKGGENTGELFF	TGTGCCAGCAAAAAAGGGGGGGAGAACACCGGGGAGCTGTTTTTT
TRBV29-1	TRBJ2-5	NA	NA	CSVEIGGSGTQYF	TGCAGCGTTGAGATAGGGGGATCAGGGACCCAGTACTTC
TRBV6-1	TRBJ2-7	NA	few	CASSDRRLAVHEQYF	TGTGCCAGCAGTGACCGTAGGCTAGCAGTCCACGAGCAGTACTTC
TRBV7-9	TRBJ2-7	NA	NA	CASSLASGGHEQYF	TGTGCCAGCAGCTTAGCCTCCGGGGGGCACGAGCAGTACTTC
TRBV9	TRBJ2-1	NA	many	CASSVGRGENEQFF	TGTGCCAGCAGCGTGGGTCGGGGCGAGAATGAGCAGTTCTTC
TRBV6-2/TRBV6-3	TRBJ1-2	NA	once	CASSYTALNYGYTF	TGTGCCAGCAGTTACACGGCACTAAACTATGGCTACACCTTC
TRBV7-9	TRBJ2-5	NA	NA	CASSRGARGTQYF	TGTGCCAGCAGCCGTGGAGCGAGGGGGACCCAGTACTTC
TRBV7-2	TRBJ2-5	NA	NA	CASSQGGRETQYF	TGTGCCAGCAGCCAGGGGGGCCGGGAGACCCAGTACTTC
TRBV20-1	TRBJ2-1	TRBD1	NA	CSARAQTGTGTINEQFF	TGCAGTGCTAGAGCACAAACCGGGACAGGGACTATCAATGAGCAGTTCTTC